Detailed here is one TCR beta chain. Its antigen is undetermined. This entry belongs to a study of cytomegalovirus exposure and HLA in healthy donors. Overall study results and limits: CMV antigen specificity was confirmed in vitro for a few CMV-associated chains. According to a later analysis, donors in an Asian-associated ancestry cluster reportedly had fewer N-insertions than the 666-donor mean.

The CDR3 spans 15 residues. With 6 bases clipped from V and 7 bases from J, the junction kept 10 bases outside the gene matches. CDR1 MDHEN and CDR2 SYDVKM come from the germline V gene. Primers for the PCR totalled 60 Vbeta and 13 Jbeta. The repertoire was sequenced with immunoSEQ multiplex PCR; TCRdb's copy has only in-frame clones and lacks some. The table lists roughly 130,000 clones, around 84% of them singletons. The chain recombines TRBV28 with TRBJ2-2, with 8 bases lining up with TRBD1. The sequenced material came from PBMCs. The clonotype was recovered from a young woman in good health and CMV-seropositive. CDR3 in DNA: TGTGCCAGCAGACGCCAGGGGGCAACGGGCGGGGAGCTGTTTTTT. It encodes CASRRQGATGGELFF.